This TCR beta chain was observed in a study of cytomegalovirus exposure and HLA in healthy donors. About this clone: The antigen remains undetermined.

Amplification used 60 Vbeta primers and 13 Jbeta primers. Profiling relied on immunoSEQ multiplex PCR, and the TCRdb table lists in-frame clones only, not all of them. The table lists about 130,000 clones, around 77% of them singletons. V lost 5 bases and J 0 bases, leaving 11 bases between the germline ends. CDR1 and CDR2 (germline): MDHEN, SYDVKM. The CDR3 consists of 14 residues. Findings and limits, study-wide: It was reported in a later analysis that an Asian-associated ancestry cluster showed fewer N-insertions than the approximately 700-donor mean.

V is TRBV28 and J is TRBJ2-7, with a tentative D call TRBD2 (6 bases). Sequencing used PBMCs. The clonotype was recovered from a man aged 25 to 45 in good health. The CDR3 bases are TGTGCCAGCAGTGCTGGGGGGAGCTCCTACGAGCAGTACTTC. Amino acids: CASSAGGSSYEQYF.